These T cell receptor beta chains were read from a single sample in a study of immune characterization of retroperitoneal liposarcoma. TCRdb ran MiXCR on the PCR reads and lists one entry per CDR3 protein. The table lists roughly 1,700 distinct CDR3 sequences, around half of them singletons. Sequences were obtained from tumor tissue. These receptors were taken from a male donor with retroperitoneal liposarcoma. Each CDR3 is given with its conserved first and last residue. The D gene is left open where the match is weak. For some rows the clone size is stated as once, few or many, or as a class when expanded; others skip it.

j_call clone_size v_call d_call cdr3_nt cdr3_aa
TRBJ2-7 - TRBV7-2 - TGTGCCAGCAGCTTAGTTGTGGGCAAGTACGAGCAGTACTTC CASSLVVGKYEQYF
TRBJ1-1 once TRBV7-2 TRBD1 TGTGCCTCCCATCGACAGGGGGGTACTGAAGCTTTCTTT CASHRQGGTEAFF
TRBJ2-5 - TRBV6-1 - TGTGCCAGCAGTGAAGGACAGTTAAATGAGCAGTACTTC CASSEGQLNEQYF
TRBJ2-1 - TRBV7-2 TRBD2 TGTGCCAGCAGTTTCGGACTAGCGGCGGGCGGCGAGACCCAGTTCTTC CASSFGLAAGGETQFF
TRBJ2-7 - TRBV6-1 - TGTGCCAGCAGAATTGAAGGTAGGGGAGGCGAGCAGTACTTC CASRIEGRGGEQYF
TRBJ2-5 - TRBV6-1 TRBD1 TGTGCCAGCAGTGAGCGAATGTTAGGACAGGGTGTCAACAATGAGCAGTACTTC CASSERMLGQGVNNEQYF
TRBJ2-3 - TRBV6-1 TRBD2 TGTGCCAGCAGTGAAGCGCTAGCGGGAGGGGGCACAGATACGCAGTATTTT CASSEALAGGGTDTQYF
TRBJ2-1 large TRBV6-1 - TGTGCCAGCTCGAGGGTAAATGAGCAGTTCTTC CASSRVNEQFF
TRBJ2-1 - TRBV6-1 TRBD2 TGTGCCAGCGGACTAGCCCTCGAGCAGTTCTTC CASGLALEQFF
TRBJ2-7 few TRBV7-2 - TGTGCCAGCAGCTTAGATGGCGGGGCCTACAATGAGCAGTACTTC CASSLDGGAYNEQYF
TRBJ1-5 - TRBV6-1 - TGTGCCAGCAGCCAGGACAGCTATTATAGCAATCAGCCCCAGCATTTT CASSQDSYYSNQPQHF
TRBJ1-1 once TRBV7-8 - TGTGCCAGCAGCCGGGACACAGATGAAGCTTTCTTT CASSRDTDEAFF
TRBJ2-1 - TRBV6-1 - TGTGCCAGCAAGTGGAACGACGGTACCTACGAGCAGTTCTTC CASKWNDGTYEQFF
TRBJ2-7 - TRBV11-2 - TGTGCCAGCAGCTCGGACGGCGCAGACGAGCAGTACTTC CASSSDGADEQYF
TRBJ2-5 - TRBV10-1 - TGCGCCAGCAGTGAGATTCAGGCGGGGACCCAGTACTTC CASSEIQAGTQYF
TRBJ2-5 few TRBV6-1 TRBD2 TGTGCCAGCAAAAGCGCCTCTAAGCGGGAGCAGTACTTC CASKSASKREQYF
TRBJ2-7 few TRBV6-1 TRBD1 TGTGCCAGCAGTCAAACCGGGACAGGGACCTACGAGCAGTACTTC CASSQTGTGTYEQYF
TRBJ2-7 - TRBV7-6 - TGTGCCAGCAGCTCGAGGCTTCGGGGAAATGAGCAGTACTTC CASSSRLRGNEQYF
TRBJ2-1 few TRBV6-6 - TGTGCCAGCAGTTACTCGGCCCAAGAGACCCAGTTCTTC CASSYSAQETQFF
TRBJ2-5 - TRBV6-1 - TGTGCCAGCAGTGAAGCGCCCCAGCAGGGGACCCAGTACTTC CASSEAPQQGTQYF
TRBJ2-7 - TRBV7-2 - TGTGCCAGCAGCTTAGGGGCCCCAGGGGGGGGCTACGAGCAGTACTTC CASSLGAPGGGYEQYF
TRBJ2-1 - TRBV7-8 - TGTGCCAGCAGCTCCCTAGGGGGTGTAGGACGCAGGAATGAGCAGTTCTTC CASSSLGGVGRRNEQFF
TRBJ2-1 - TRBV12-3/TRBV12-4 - TGTGCCAGCACCATTAGCGGAACCTACAATGAGCAGTTCTTC CASTISGTYNEQFF
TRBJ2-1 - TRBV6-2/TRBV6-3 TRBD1 TGTGCCAGCCCAAGGACAGGGCAAGATACGCAGTTCTTC CASPRTGQDTQFF
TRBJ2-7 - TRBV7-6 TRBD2 TGTGCCAGCAGCACGACTAGCGGGGGGTCCATGTCCTACGAGCAGTACTTC CASSTTSGGSMSYEQYF
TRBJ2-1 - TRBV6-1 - TGTGCCAACCGACAGTACCCACAAGAGACCCAGTTCTTC CANRQYPQETQFF
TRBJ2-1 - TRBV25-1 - TGTGCCAGCAGTGAAGGTCGGCTTGAGCAGTTCTTC CASSEGRLEQFF
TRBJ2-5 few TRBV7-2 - TGTGCCAGCAGCTTAATCCAGCTCCCCGGAGAGACCCAGTACTTC CASSLIQLPGETQYF
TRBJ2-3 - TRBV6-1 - TGTGCCAGCCCCCGTTCCCTTAGCGTTCAGACAGATACGCAGTATTTT CASPRSLSVQTDTQYF
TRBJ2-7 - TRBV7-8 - TGTGCCAGCAGCTTAGGGGACAATGAGCAGTACTTC CASSLGDNEQYF
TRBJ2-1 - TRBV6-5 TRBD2 TGTGCCAGCAGTTACCAGGCCGGGGGAGGGAGGACCCAGTTCTTC CASSYQAGGGRTQFF
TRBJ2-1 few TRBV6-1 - TGTGCCAGCAGCACTTTCCGGGGGAATGAGCAGTTCTTC CASSTFRGNEQFF
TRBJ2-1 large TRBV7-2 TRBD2 TGTGCCAGCAGCTTAGCCCCAACTAGCGGGAAAGGGAATGAGCAGTTCTTC CASSLAPTSGKGNEQFF
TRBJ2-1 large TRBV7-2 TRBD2 TGTGCCAGCAGCGACGTAGCGGGAGGGCTTCAAGGAGAGACCCAGTTCTTC CASSDVAGGLQGETQFF
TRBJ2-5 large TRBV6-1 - TGTGCCAGCAGCACAAGTTGGTACCAAGAGACCCAGTACTTC CASSTSWYQETQYF
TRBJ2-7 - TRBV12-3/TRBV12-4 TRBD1 TGTGCCAGCAGCCAGGGGGCGCGCAACGAGCAGTACTTC CASSQGARNEQYF
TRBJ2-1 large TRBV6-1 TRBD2 TGTGCCAGCAGGACCGGGGCGGGGGGGACCTACGAGCAGTTCTTC CASRTGAGGTYEQFF
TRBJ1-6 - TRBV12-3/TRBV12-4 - TGTGCCAGCAGTTTAAATTCACCCCTCCACTTT CASSLNSPLHF
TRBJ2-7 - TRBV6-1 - TGTGCCAGCAGTGACGGACCGCCTGGCCTCTACGAGCAGTACTTC CASSDGPPGLYEQYF
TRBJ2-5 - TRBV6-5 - TGTGCCAGCAGTTACTCGGCCACTCGGCGGACCCAGTACTTC CASSYSATRRTQYF
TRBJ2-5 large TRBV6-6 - TGTGCCAGCAGTTACTCGGCCCAAGAGACCCAGTACTTC CASSYSAQETQYF
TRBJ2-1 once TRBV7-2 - TGTGCCAGCAGCTTATCACTAGCCTACGAGCAGTTCTTC CASSLSLAYEQFF
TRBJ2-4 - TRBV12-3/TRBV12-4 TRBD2 TGTGCCAGCAGCCCTAGCGGGGGATACAATGAGCAGTACTTC CASSPSGGYNEQYF
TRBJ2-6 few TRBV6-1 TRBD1 TGTGCCAGCACCCTGACAGGGGGTACTTCTGGGGCCAACGTCCTGACTTTC CASTLTGGTSGANVLTF
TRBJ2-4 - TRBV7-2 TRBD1 TGTGCCAGCAGCTTAAGTTCGGGACAGGGGAAAAACATTCAGTACTTC CASSLSSGQGKNIQYF
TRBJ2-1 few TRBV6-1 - TGTGCCAGCAATTGGGCGGCCGGGCGCGAGCAGTTCTTC CASNWAAGREQFF
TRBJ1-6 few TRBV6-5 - TGTGCCAGCAACGACTATAATTCACCCCTCCACTTT CASNDYNSPLHF
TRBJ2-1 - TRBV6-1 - TGTGCCAGCAGTGAATATGCGCTAGCCAGCTCCTACGAGCAGTTCTTC CASSEYALASSYEQFF
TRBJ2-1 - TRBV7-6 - TGTGCCAGCAGCCCGGACATTTCCTACGAGCAGTTCTTC CASSPDISYEQFF
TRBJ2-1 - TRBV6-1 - TGTGCCAGCGGCCCCTCTAGCAACTACAATGAGCAGTTCTTC CASGPSSNYNEQFF